The sequence of this T cell receptor beta chain was determined in a study of blood T cell repertoires in COVID-19. Looking at the study overall: Donors in the United States, Italy and Spain gave samples during acute or convalescent COVID-19. PBMCs, B-cell-depleted T cells, or T cells were the source of the cDNA or gDNA that made up the material.

The germline gives CDR1 LGHDT, CDR2 YNNKEL (reference sequence). Trimming removed 1 base at V and 7 bases at J, with 13 bases between. This CDR3 comprises 15 residues. Participant-given clinical history determined each cohort assignment. Repertoires were generated with immunoSEQ multiplex PCR, while TCRdb's copy carries only in-frame clones and drops some. In the table there are a few hundred thousand clones, around 85% of which are singletons. Sequenced: PBMCs or T cells enriched from blood (not recorded which). This chain joins TRBV3-1 (or the pseudogene TRBV3-2) and TRBJ1-4; D might be TRBD1 (6 bases). This receptor was obtained from a woman between 45 and 65 years old who had recovered from COVID-19. CDR3 sequence: CASSQAGGRGEKLFF. The CDR3 DNA reads TGTGCCAGCAGCCAAGCGGGGGGGCGCGGTGAAAAACTGTTTTTT.